This T cell receptor beta chain was identified during a study of T cells in women clearing cervical HPV infection (dated by TCRdb to between 2018 and 2020). Some background on the complete study: The cases were 25 to 30 women with histologically confirmed HPV16-related CIN3 or worse, and 2 of those women had invasive cancers. Controls were around 24 women whose single incident HPV16 infection cleared within 12 months without precancer or cancer developing. Blood from cases was collected at the visit where the lesion was first found, while blood from controls was collected once the infection could no longer be detected. Among cases, blood sampling came a median of roughly 150 days after lesion detection, with an interquartile range of roughly 85 to 230 days. Since only a few of the women had HLA typing available, the possibility that HLA type was acting as a confounder could not be ruled out. Nested within Costa Rica's Guanacaste HPV Natural History Study, an exploratory proof-of-principle case-control study compared TCR repertoires across cervical HPV16 outcomes. Cases were matched to controls by age within five years and by the year the sample was collected. Cases had a median age of around 34 years compared with 38 for controls, and baseline characteristics showed no significant differences between the groups. The parent cohort enrolled roughly 9,600 women aged 18 or older in Guanacaste, Costa Rica, during about 1992 to 1995 and followed them for 7 to 8 years. Five blinded duplicates per group were added as quality controls, giving some 60 samples: approximately 50 participants and approximately ten replicates.

Every participant had a single incident cervical HPV16 infection, and prevalent HPV16 infections were excluded. Cervical HPV DNA was detected by MY09/MY11 PCR, and genotyping was performed by dot-blot hybridization. Around 14 mL of heparinized blood was centrifuged, after which the buffy coat was aliquoted, frozen at -30 degrees C, and then stored at -80 degrees C. QIAGEN kits were used to extract genomic DNA from the buffy coat specimens. A word on this clone: The antigen it recognizes is unknown. Read sequence stops 3 residues before the CDR3 end, and the germline J gene provides the missing end.

TCR beta CDR3 regions were amplified by multiplex PCR from an average of about 1,100 ng genomic DNA per sample using the immunoSEQ assay. Primer bias was corrected in the assay by using a complete synthetic TCR repertoire to establish an amplification baseline. The amplicons were sequenced on the Illumina platform. In the original analysis: Sequences were error-corrected by clustering with frequency ratios and a modified nearest-neighbor algorithm, then analyzed in the immunoSEQ Analyzer with IMGT gene definitions. At each rarefaction depth, TCR richness and evenness were averaged across 20 rarefaction repeats, and samples with fewer sequences than that depth were excluded. Wilcoxon rank sum tests with FDR correction were used to compare V, D and J gene relative abundances between the groups. In the blinded duplicates, the intraclass correlation was 90% to 96% for TCR richness and averaged 76.4% across 55 to 75 gene segments. In its TCRdb copy, this immuneACCESS table keeps in-frame sequences only and misses some clones. Where compared with another copy, unresolved V genes explain less than half of these, and the others have no known cause. V and J calls and clone size are those listed in that table; D and trimming were worked out from the DNA. This sample's listing comprises 25,000 to 35,000 clones. The leading ten clones occupy around 21% of the sample.

CDR3 length: 15 amino acids, cysteine to phenylalanine. Sequencing covers 36 bases of the CDR3, shown here with the frame starting at base 1. Taken from the germline V gene (reference sequence), the CDR1 and CDR2 loops are LNHDA and SQIVND. The research as a whole found: Lower TRBV6-7 relative abundance was observed in cases than in controls (about 0.099% versus 0.17%; Bonferroni P = 0.0008). Because T-cell numbers per sample were unknown, differences in richness could reflect varying T-cell content rather than repertoire biology. By combining richness with V gene abundances, random forest classifiers separated cases from controls with an estimated AUC of roughly 0.8. The cross-sectional design could not show whether associations preceded infection or resulted from it; effector/memory subsets and HPV-specific T cells were not isolated. CIN3+ cases had significantly higher TCR repertoire richness than controls across sequencing depths, but evenness did not differ between the groups.

The receptor's source is a woman aged 18 to 75 with a cervical HPV16 infection that either progressed to CIN3+ or cleared (not recorded which). The material sequenced was blood buffy coat. The rearranged segments are TRBV19 and TRBJ1-1, with 8 bases aligning to TRBD1. The sequenced CDR3 bases are TGTGCCAGTAGTACCGAGACAGGGGCTTCGCCCAGG. The translation is CASSTETGASPR. In full, the CDR3 reads CASSTETGASPRAFF.